A selection of T cell receptor beta chains follows, all from one sample in a study of cytomegalovirus exposure and HLA in healthy donors. Generated by immunoSEQ multiplex PCR, the TCRdb table keeps only in-frame clones and is missing some. The repertoire holds under 130,000 clones, with 60% to 80% as singletons. Sample: PBMCs. The receptors were sampled from a woman aged 40 to 50 in good health and CMV-seropositive. Each CDR3 is given with its conserved first and last residue. Each record gives: J gene, D gene, clone size, V gene, CDR3 DNA, CDR3 protein. The D gene is left open where the match is weak. Only some rows state a clone size, as once, few, many or a class for expanded clones.

TRBJ2-1 TRBD2 NA TRBV9 TGTGCCAGCAGCGTAGGTAGCGGGGTCTACAATGAGCAGTTCTTC CASSVGSGVYNEQFF
TRBJ2-5 NA NA TRBV6-5 TGTGCCAGCATCCCAGGGGTACGCGAGACCCAGTACTTC CASIPGVRETQYF
TRBJ2-7 NA few TRBV7-9 TGTGCCACCACGGACGGGGCCTACGAGCAGTACTTC CATTDGAYEQYF
TRBJ1-2 TRBD1 NA TRBV5-8 TGTGCCAGCAGCTTGGGACAGGGGGCGGTTGGCTACACCTTC CASSLGQGAVGYTF
TRBJ2-3 TRBD1 few TRBV11-2 TGTGCCAGCAGCAGAAGGGGGCACACAGATACGCAGTATTTT CASSRRGHTDTQYF
TRBJ2-7 NA NA TRBV27 TGTGCCAGCAGTTTCGCCCCCGGCTACGAGCAGTACTTC CASSFAPGYEQYF
TRBJ1-1 NA NA TRBV14 TGTGCCAGCAGCCCGCGGGGACGGGTGAGGGTTTGGAACACTGAAGCTTTCTTT CASSPRGRVRVWNTEAFF
TRBJ2-2 NA NA TRBV7-6 TGTGCCAGCACCCAGCTACAGGGTGAACGGCCCGGGGAGCTGTTTTTT CASTQLQGERPGELFF
TRBJ2-3 NA NA TRBV5-6 TGTGCCAGCAGTATTACAGGGTACCCAGATACGCAGTATTTT CASSITGYPDTQYF
TRBJ2-3 NA few TRBV9 TGTGCCAGCAGCGTAGGACGGGGGACAGATACGCAGTATTTT CASSVGRGTDTQYF